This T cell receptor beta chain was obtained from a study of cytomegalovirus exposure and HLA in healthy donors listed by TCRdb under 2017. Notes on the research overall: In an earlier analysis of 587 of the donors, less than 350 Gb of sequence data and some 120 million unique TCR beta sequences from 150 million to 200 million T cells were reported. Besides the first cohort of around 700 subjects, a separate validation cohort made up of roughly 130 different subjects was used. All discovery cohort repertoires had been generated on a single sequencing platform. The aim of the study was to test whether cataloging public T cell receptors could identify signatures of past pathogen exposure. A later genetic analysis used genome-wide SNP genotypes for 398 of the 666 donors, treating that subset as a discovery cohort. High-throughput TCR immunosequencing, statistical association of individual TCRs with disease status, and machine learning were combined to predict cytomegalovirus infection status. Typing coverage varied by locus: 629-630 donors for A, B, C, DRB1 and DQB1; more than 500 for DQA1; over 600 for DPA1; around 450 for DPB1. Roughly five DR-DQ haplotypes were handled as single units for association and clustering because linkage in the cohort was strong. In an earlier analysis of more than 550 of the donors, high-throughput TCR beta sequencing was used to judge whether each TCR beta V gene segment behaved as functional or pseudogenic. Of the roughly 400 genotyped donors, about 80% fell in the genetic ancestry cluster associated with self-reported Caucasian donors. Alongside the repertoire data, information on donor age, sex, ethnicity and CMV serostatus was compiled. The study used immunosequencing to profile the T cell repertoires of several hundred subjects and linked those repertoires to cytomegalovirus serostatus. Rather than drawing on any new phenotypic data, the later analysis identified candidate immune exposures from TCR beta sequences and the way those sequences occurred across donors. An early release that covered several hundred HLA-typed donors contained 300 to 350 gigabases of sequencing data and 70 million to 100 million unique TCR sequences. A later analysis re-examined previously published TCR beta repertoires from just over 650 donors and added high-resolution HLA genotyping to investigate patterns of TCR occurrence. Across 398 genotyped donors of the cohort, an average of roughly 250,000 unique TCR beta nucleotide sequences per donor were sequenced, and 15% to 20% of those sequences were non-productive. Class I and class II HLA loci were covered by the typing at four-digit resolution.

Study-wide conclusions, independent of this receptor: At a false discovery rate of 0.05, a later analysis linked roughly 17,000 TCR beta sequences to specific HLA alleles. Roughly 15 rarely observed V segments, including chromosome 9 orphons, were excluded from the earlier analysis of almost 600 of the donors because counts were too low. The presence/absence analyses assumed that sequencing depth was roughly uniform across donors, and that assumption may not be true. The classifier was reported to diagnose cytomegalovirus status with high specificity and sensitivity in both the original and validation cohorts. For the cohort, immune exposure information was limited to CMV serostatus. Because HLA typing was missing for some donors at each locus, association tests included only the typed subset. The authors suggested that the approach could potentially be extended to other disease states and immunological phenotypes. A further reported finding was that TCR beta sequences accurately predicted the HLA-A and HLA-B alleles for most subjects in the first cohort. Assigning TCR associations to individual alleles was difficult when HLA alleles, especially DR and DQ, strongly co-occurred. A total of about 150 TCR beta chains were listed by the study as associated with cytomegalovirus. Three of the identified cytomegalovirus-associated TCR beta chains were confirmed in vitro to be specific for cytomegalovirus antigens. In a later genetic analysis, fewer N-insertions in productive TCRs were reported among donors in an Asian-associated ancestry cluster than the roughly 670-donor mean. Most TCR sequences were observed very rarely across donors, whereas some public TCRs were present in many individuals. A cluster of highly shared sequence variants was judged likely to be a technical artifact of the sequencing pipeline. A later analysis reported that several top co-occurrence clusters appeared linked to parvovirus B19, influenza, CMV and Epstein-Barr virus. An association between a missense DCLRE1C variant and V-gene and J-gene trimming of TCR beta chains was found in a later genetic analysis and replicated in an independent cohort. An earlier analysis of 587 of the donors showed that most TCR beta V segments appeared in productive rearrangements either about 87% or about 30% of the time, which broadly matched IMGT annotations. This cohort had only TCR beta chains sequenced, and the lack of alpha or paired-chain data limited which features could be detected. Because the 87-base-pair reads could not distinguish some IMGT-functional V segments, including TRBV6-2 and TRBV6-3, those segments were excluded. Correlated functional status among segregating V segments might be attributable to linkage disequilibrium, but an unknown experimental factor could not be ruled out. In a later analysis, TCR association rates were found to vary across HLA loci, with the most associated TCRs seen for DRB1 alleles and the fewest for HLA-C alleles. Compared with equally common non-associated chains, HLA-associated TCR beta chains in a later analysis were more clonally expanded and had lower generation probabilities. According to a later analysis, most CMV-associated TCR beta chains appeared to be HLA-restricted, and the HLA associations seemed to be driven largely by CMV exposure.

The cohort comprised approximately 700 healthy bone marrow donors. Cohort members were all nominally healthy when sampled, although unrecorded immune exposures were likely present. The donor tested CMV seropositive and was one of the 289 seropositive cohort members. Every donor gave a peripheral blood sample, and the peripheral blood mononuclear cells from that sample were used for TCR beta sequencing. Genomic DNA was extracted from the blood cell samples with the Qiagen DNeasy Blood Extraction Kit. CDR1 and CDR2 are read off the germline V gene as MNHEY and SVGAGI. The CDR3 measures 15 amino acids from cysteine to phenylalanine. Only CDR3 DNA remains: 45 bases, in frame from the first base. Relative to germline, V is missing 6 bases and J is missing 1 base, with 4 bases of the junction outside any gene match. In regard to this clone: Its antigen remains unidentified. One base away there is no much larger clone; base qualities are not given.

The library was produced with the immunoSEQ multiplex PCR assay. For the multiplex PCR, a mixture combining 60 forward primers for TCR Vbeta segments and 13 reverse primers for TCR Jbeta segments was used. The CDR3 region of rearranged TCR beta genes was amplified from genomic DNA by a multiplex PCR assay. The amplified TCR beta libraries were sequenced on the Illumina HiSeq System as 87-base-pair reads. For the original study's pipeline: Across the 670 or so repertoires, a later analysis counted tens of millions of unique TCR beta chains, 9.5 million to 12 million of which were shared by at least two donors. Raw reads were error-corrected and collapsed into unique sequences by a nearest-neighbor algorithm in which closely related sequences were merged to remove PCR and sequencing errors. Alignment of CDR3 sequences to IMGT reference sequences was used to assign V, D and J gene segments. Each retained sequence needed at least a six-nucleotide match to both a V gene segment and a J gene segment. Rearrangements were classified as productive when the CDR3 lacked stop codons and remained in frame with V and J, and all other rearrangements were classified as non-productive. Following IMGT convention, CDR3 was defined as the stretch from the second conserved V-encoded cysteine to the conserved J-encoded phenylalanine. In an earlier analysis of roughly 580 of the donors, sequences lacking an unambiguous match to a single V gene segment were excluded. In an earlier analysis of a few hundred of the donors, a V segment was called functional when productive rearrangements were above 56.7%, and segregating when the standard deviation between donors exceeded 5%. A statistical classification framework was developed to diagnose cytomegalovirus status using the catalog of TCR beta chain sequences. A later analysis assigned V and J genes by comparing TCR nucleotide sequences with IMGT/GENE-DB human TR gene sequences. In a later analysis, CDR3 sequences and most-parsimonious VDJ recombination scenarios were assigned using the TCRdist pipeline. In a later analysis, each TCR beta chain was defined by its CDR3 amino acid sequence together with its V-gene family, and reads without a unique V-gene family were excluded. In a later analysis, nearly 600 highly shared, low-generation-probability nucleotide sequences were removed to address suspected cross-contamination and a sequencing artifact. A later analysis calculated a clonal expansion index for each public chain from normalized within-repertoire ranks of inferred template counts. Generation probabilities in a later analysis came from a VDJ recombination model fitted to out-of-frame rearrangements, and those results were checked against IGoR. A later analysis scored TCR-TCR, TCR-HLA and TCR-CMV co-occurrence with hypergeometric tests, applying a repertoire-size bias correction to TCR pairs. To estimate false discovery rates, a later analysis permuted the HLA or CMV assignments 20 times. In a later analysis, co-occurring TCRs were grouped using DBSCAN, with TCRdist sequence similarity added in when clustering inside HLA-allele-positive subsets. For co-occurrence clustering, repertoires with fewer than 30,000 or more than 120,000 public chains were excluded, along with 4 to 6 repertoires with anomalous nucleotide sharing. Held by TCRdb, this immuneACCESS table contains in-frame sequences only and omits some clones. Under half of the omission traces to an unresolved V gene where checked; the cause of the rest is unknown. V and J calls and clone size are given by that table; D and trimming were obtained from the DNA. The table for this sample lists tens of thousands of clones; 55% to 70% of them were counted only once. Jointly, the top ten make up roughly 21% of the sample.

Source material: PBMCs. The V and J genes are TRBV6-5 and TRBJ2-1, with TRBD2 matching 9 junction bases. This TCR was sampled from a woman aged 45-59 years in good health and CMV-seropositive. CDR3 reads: CASSRLADSYNEQFF. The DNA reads TGTGCCAGCAGCCGACTAGCGGATTCCTACAATGAGCAGTTCTTC.